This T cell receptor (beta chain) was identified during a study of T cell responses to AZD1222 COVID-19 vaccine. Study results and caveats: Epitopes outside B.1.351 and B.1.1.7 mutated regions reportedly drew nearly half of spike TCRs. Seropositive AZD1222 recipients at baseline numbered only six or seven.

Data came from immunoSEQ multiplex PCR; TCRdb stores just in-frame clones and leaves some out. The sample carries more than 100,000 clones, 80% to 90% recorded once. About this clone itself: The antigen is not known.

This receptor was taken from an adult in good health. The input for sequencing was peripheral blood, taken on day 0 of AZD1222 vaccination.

Here the CDR3 reads CASRGTSGANEQFF. DNA of the CDR3: TGCGCCAGCAGGGGGACTAGCGGGGCAAATGAGCAGTTCTTC. This rearrangement joins TRBV5-1 to TRBJ2-1, with 13 bases aligning to TRBD2. The germline CDR1 and CDR2 sequences are SGHRS and YFSETQ. The CDR3 has 14 amino acids. The trim removed 5 bases at V and 7 bases at J, leaving 3 bases unmatched.